This T cell receptor (beta chain) was recorded in a study of blood T cell repertoires in COVID-19. Overall study: T cells, B-cell-depleted T cells, or PBMCs provided the cDNA or gDNA that served as material.

This CDR3 comprises 15 residues. Germline CDR1 SGHTA, CDR2 FQGNSA. J was trimmed by 6 bases and V by 2 bases; bases with no gene match: 6. As processed by the authors: From reference gene primer amplification, estimates of nucleated cell counts were derived. TCRdb keeps only in-frame clones here, not all; method: immunoSEQ multiplex PCR. From that table come the V and J calls and clone size; the DNA was used to work out D and trimming. The sample yields around 60,000 clones, roughly 79% seen once. Material for sequencing was peripheral blood. The clonotype comes from a woman aged 80 or over with active or convalescent COVID-19. This sequence joins TRBV7-2 and TRBJ1-5, with 8 bases identical to TRBD1. The CDR3 nucleotides read TGTGCCAGCAGCTTATCCAGGGGGCTTTTTCAGCCCCAGCATTTT. Translation gives CASSLSRGLFQPQHF.